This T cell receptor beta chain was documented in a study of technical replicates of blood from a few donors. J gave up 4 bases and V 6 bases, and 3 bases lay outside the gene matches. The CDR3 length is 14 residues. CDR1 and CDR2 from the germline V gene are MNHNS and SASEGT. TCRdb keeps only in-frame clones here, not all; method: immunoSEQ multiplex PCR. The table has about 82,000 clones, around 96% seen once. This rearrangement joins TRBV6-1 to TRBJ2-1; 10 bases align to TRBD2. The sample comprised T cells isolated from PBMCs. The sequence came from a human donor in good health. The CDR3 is CASRASGGYNEQFF. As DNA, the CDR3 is TGTGCCAGCAGGGCTAGCGGGGGATACAATGAGCAGTTCTTC.